The clone carrying this T cell receptor (beta chain) has ten or more counts. Its antigen remains unidentified. This sample was taken from a study of T cell repertoires in cytomegalovirus infection. At the level of the study: Matching HLA type and CMV infection were both indicated by public TCR beta signatures.

Trimming shortened V by 5 bases and J by 4 bases, and 14 bases separated the two germline ends. Germline assignment: CDR1 SGHTA and CDR2 FQGNSA. The CDR3 covers 14 residues. In TCRdb, the reads were re-called with MiXCR into one record per CDR3 protein. The sample has fewer than 400,000 distinct CDR3 sequences; roughly 20% are singletons. Study-wide results and caveats: Dominating the ex vivo response were HLA-C-restricted CMV-specific TCR beta clonotypes. Summed public TCR beta family frequency identified CMV carriers bearing the relevant HLA.

This sequence joins TRBV7-2 and TRBJ1-2; D gene uncertain. Source material: PBMCs. The TCR sequence derives from a human donor in good health (CMV status not recorded). Some clones in this sample may be carry-over from other donors' samples. The chain's CDR3 is CASSPREGSYGYTF. The CDR3 nucleotides read TGTGCCAGCAGCCCGAGGGAGGGTAGCTATGGCTACACCTTC.